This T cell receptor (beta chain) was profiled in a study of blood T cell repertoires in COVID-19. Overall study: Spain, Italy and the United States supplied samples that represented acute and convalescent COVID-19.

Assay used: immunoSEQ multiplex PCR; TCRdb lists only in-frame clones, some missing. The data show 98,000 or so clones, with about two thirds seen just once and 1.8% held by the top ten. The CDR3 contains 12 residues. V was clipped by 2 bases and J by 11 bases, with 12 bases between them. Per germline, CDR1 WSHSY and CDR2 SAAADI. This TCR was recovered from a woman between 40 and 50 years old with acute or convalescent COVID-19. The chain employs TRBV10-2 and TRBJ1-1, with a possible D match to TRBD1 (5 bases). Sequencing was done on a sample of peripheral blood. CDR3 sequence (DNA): TGCGCCAGCAGTGAGAGGTGGGGCCGGGCTTTCTTT. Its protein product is CASSERWGRAFF.